Following are 30 T cell receptor beta chains from one sample sequenced in a study of identical twins. TCRdb reanalysed the 5' RACE reads using MiXCR and keeps one entry per CDR3 protein. The table records fewer than 550,000 distinct CDR3 sequences, approximately 16% of them present only once. The sample was also reused in another study, on yellow fever vaccine responses in identical twins.

Sequenced material: CD4+ T cells sorted from blood. The receptors derive from a woman under 30 in good health.

In its sample, this clonotype was seen a few times. The chain combines TRBV24-1 with TRBJ2-1; D gene uncertain. The CDR3 totals 13 residues. Germline CDR1 and CDR2: KGHDR and SFDVKD. The V end was cut by 3 bases, the J end by 10 bases, with 12 bases between. In DNA form, the CDR3 reads TGTGCCACCAGTGATACCGGGCCCACAGAGCAGTTCTTC. This translates into CATSDTGPTEQFF.

This sequence joins TRBV5-1 and TRBJ2-1; 7 nucleotides line up with TRBD1. The CDR3 sequence is 15 residues long. V gave up 4 bases and J gave up 4 bases; unmatched junction bases: 8. CDR1 is SGHRS, CDR2 YFSETQ, per germline. CDR3 DNA: TGCGCCAGCAGCACCGACAGGGATCATTACAATGAGCAGTTCTTC. Protein sequence: CASSTDRDHYNEQFF.

This clonotype turned up a few times. This rearrangement joins TRBV5-1 to TRBJ1-2, with a possible D match to TRBD1 (5 bases). The CDR3 contains 14 residues. Trimming removed 3 bases at V and 4 bases at J, with 13 bases between. Germline CDR1 is SGHRS and CDR2 is YFSETQ. The CDR3: CASSSGDTGYGYTF. The CDR3 DNA reads TGCGCCAGCAGCTCGGGGGATACAGGCTATGGCTACACCTTC.

The chain recombines TRBV3-1 with TRBJ2-3; 12 bases are a match to TRBD2. The J segment lost 0 bases and the V segment lost 4 bases, leaving 2 bases of the junction unmatched. The CDR3 is made up of 16 amino acids. Germline loops: CDR1 LGHDT, CDR2 YNNKEL (reference sequence). CDR3 nucleotides: TGTGCCAGCAGCCGGACTAGCGGGACTAGCACAGATACGCAGTATTTT. Amino acid sequence: CASSRTSGTSTDTQYF.

J is TRBJ2-7 and V is TRBV5-6, with D possibly being TRBD1 (6 bases). The V end lost 2 bases, the J end lost 6 bases, and 21 bases lay between the germline ends. CDR1 is SGHDT and CDR2 is YYEEEE in the germline V gene. The CDR3 has 16 residues. The CDR3 reads CASSLRLITGLGEQYF. The CDR3 DNA reads TGTGCCAGCAGCTTACGGTTAATTACAGGGTTAGGCGAGCAGTACTTC.

This sequence joins TRBV6-5 and TRBJ1-3; D is ambiguous. From germline, CDR1 is MNHEY and CDR2 SVGAGI. The CDR3 has 16 residues. The V end was cut by 2 bases, the J end by 2 bases, with 13 bases between. CDR3 loop: CASSYGQVGTGNTIYF. The DNA of the CDR3 is TGTGCCAGCAGTTACGGGCAGGTTGGGACTGGAAACACCATATATTTT.

The chain uses TRBV5-1 and TRBJ2-7; D is possibly TRBD1 (5 bases). CDR3 length: 14 residues. Germline lookup yields CDR1 SGHRS and CDR2 YFSETQ. V lost 0 bases, J lost 2 bases, and 9 bases lay in between. Here the CDR3 DNA reads TGCGCCAGCAGCTTGGTGGTAGGGGCCTACGAGCAGTACTTC. It encodes CASSLVVGAYEQYF.

This clonotype was detected a few times. The chain carries TRBV2 and TRBJ2-2; perhaps TRBD2 as D (5 bases). The germline V and J ends were trimmed by 6 bases and 3 bases, with 14 bases remaining between them. This CDR3 region has 15 residues. The germline V gene encodes CDR1 SNHLY and CDR2 FYNNEI. The CDR3 nucleotides read TGTGCCAGCAGAAGTTGGGGTAGCGACACCGGGGAGCTGTTTTTT. The encoded protein is CASRSWGSDTGELFF.

V and J are TRBV15 and TRBJ2-2; D not resolved. The CDR3 is 15 amino acids. V lost 0 bases and J 1 base, leaving 6 bases between the germline ends. The germline CDR1 and CDR2 sequences are LNHNV and YYDKDF (reference sequence). The CDR3 nucleotides are TGTGCCACCAGCAGAGAGCTTATGAACACCGGGGAGCTGTTTTTT. This encodes CATSRELMNTGELFF.

This clonotype was seen a few times. This chain connects TRBV4-2 to TRBJ2-1, with 11 bases aligning to TRBD2. Per the germline V gene, CDR1 is LGHNA and CDR2 is YNFKEQ. The CDR3 has 16 amino acids. With V trimmed by 2 bases and J by 4 bases, 4 bases remained unmatched. As DNA, the CDR3 is TGTGCCAGCAGCCAACAAACTAGCGGGGGATACAATGAGCAGTTCTTC. It yields the protein CASSQQTSGGYNEQFF.

The chain joins TRBV7-2 to TRBJ2-1; D possibly corresponds to TRBD1 (6 bases). CDR1 is SGHTA and CDR2 is FQGNSA in the germline V gene. Trimming shortened V by 0 bases and J by 5 bases, and 11 bases separated the two germline ends. The CDR3 is made up of 15 amino acids. The CDR3 spells CASSLAETGDNEQFF. The CDR3, as DNA: TGTGCCAGCAGCTTAGCGGAGACAGGTGACAATGAGCAGTTCTTC.

The chain has TRBV25-1 and TRBJ2-1; D not resolved. The germline CDR1 and CDR2 sequences are MGHDK and SYGVNS. The CDR3 is 11 residues long. Trimming pared 2 bases from V and 10 bases from J, leaving 6 bases between. DNA of the CDR3: TGTGCCAGCAGTGAAGTTGGGGAGCAGTTCTTC. Its protein product is CASSEVGEQFF.

The chain joins TRBV7-2 to TRBJ2-7, with D possibly matching TRBD1 (6 bases). V was cut by 1 base and J by 7 bases, with 11 bases left in between. CDR1 is SGHTA, CDR2 FQGNSA, per germline. The CDR3 spans 13 residues. The CDR3 spells CASSLVQGSEQYF. The CDR3 nucleotides are TGTGCCAGCAGCTTAGTACAGGGCTCTGAGCAGTACTTC.

V usage is TRBV20-1 and J usage is TRBJ1-4, with D uncertain. The CDR3 is made up of 11 amino acids. Between the trimmed V and J ends, which lost 5 bases and 8 bases, there was a span of 9 bases. The germline V gene has CDR1 DFQATT and CDR2 SNEGSKA (reference sequence). The CDR3 nucleotides are TGCAGTGCTCCCCGGAGGGAAAAACTGTTTTTT. Translation gives CSAPRREKLFF.

The genes are TRBV7-9 and TRBJ2-2; no reliable D call. CDR3 length: 17 amino acids. Trimming left V 5 bases short and J 7 bases short, with 23 bases between. Germline V gives CDR1 SEHNR, CDR2 FQNEAQ (reference sequence). CDR3 coding DNA: TGTGCCAGCAGCGCCCCCCGAAGAGGAAGAACAGTCGGGGAGCTGTTTTTT. It specifies CASSAPRRGRTVGELFF.

This CDR3 is CASSEDGNTEAFF. CDR3 nucleotides: TGTGCCAGCAGTGAAGACGGGAACACTGAAGCTTTCTTT. The chain couples TRBV2 to TRBJ1-1; D is unclear. Germline CDR1 SNHLY, CDR2 FYNNEI. The CDR3 extends over 13 amino acids. V lost 1 base to trimming and J lost 1 base, with 4 bases between them.

The chain links TRBV5-1 to TRBJ2-2; unclear D gene. The ends were cut back, 4 bases at V and 3 bases at J, with 10 bases in the middle. Germline V lookup: CDR1 SGHRS, CDR2 YFSETQ. The CDR3 length is 14 residues. The CDR3 here is CASSQQSDTGELFF. The CDR3 nucleotides are TGCGCCAGCAGCCAGCAGTCGGACACCGGGGAGCTGTTTTTT.

This clonotype was detected only a few times. This chain links TRBV3-1 with TRBJ1-2, with a tentative D call TRBD1 (5 bases). The CDR3 covers 15 residues. Deletions cut 4 bases from V and 3 bases from J, with 15 bases between. Germline lookup yields CDR1 LGHDT and CDR2 YNNKEL (reference sequence). CDR3 residues: CASSPYRDSDYGYTF. The CDR3 nucleotides are TGTGCCAGCAGCCCATACCGGGACTCTGACTATGGCTACACCTTC.

The genes are TRBV5-4 and TRBJ2-5; TRBD1 aligns across 7 bases. Unmatched junction bases numbered 3, after V lost 4 bases and J lost 0 bases. The germline CDR1 and CDR2 sequences are SGHNT and YYREEE (reference sequence). The CDR3 loop spans 14 amino acids. Here the CDR3 DNA reads TGTGCCAGCAGCCCGGGACAGCACCAAGAGACCCAGTACTTC. Its translation is CASSPGQHQETQYF.

This clonotype was seen many times. J is TRBJ1-6 and V is TRBV28, with D possibly being TRBD1 (5 bases). The CDR3 runs 13 residues. Germline-derived CDR1 and CDR2 are MDHEN and SYDVKM. The ends were cut back, 5 bases at V and 6 bases at J, with 8 bases in the middle. For the CDR3, the DNA is TGTGCCAGCAGTGTGGGGACTAATTCACCCCTCCACTTT. Translation: CASSVGTNSPLHF.

This clonotype was counted only a few times. DNA of the CDR3: TGTGCCAGCAGTTTTAGTGCGGGGGCGGGATACAATGAGCAGTTCTTC. This translates into CASSFSAGAGYNEQFF. The chain is built from TRBV28 and TRBJ2-1, with D possibly TRBD2 on 7 matching bases. This CDR3 spans 16 amino acids. The germline V gene encodes CDR1 MDHEN and CDR2 SYDVKM. The V and J ends lost 3 bases and 4 bases respectively, with 16 bases between them.

V gene TRBV7-3 combines with J gene TRBJ2-3; TRBD2 matches at 12 bases. The junction had 6 bases not matched to a gene; V was cut back by 5 bases and J by 0 bases. Germline CDR1 reads SGHTA; CDR2 reads FQGTGA. This CDR3 has 17 amino acids. The CDR3 loop reads CASSRDGTSGSTDTQYF. The CDR3, as DNA: TGTGCCAGCAGCAGGGACGGGACTAGCGGGAGCACAGATACGCAGTATTTT.

V is TRBV20-1 and J is TRBJ2-7; 9 bases are a match to TRBD1. Germline CDR1 DFQATT, CDR2 SNEGSKA (reference sequence). The CDR3 sequence is 13 residues long. CDR3 coding DNA: TGCAGTGCCGGACAGGGGTTATCCTACGAGCAGTGCGTC. This sequence encodes CSAGQGLSYEQCV.

This clonotype was detected a few times. This chain joins TRBV20-1 and TRBJ1-4; TRBD1 matches at 7 bases. The germline CDR1 and CDR2 sequences are DFQATT and SNEGSKA (reference sequence). The CDR3 runs 16 residues. The V segment lost 0 bases and the J segment 0 bases; nucleotides outside the gene matches: 4. The CDR3 DNA is TGCAGTGCTAGAGACAGGGGGGCCGCAACTAATGAAAAACTGTTTTTT. Amino acid sequence: CSARDRGAATNEKLFF.

The J gene is TRBJ1-3, the V gene TRBV10-2; no reliable D call. This CDR3 has 14 residues. V was pared by 3 bases and J by 1 base, with 7 bases between. Germline lookup yields CDR1 WSHSY and CDR2 SAAADI. The CDR3 DNA reads TGCGCCAGCAGTGACCGTACATCTGGAAACACCATATATTTT. Its translation: CASSDRTSGNTIYF.

Many counts were recorded for this clonotype. V gene TRBV20-1 combines with J gene TRBJ1-2; possible D gene TRBD1, 5 bases. The germline V and J ends were trimmed by 3 bases and 7 bases, with 18 bases remaining between them. CDR1 is DFQATT and CDR2 is SNEGSKA in the germline V gene (reference sequence). The CDR3 loop spans 14 amino acids. CDR3: CSASPQRGLGGYTF. The CDR3 bases are TGCAGTGCTAGTCCGCAACGGGGGTTGGGTGGCTACACCTTC.

This clonotype has a handful of counts. The chain recombines TRBV20-1 with TRBJ2-1; 10 bases map to TRBD2. The CDR3 runs 17 residues. Germline CDR1 and CDR2: DFQATT and SNEGSKA (reference sequence). V shed 3 bases and J 9 bases; nucleotides not matched to a gene: 17. CDR3 protein: CSASPLGGGSGGIEQFF. CDR3 DNA sequence: TGCAGTGCTAGCCCGTTGGGCGGGGGTAGCGGGGGGATTGAGCAGTTCTTC.

The chain combines TRBV12-3 or TRBV12-4 with TRBJ1-1; 8 bases map to TRBD1. The CDR3 extends over 14 amino acids. The ends lost 3 bases at V and 5 bases at J; junction bases unmatched: 5. CDR3: CASSLDRVRTEAFF. CDR3 DNA: TGTGCCAGCAGTTTGGACAGGGTGCGGACTGAAGCTTTCTTT.

This clonotype was recorded a few times. This chain joins TRBV2 and TRBJ1-5; 9 positions agree with TRBD1. CDR3 size: 14 residues. In germline, CDR1 is SNHLY, CDR2 FYNNEI. After removal of 6 bases from V and 7 bases from J, the junction contained 7 bases not matched to a gene. CDR3 nucleotide sequence: TGTGCCAGCAGCCCCGGGACAGGGAGACAGCCCCAGCATTTT. Protein: CASSPGTGRQPQHF.

This clonotype was seen only a few times. The CDR3 region is CASSPTSRRGELFF. CDR3 in DNA: TGTGCCAGCAGCCCCACTAGCCGCAGAGGGGAGCTGTTTTTT. This rearrangement joins TRBV7-3 to TRBJ2-2; possibly TRBD2 for D (6 bases). The CDR3 spans 14 residues. V dropped 5 bases and J dropped 8 bases, with 15 bases sitting between them. Germline V gene sequence: CDR1 SGHTA, CDR2 FQGTGA.